What follows are 29 T cell receptor beta chains derived from one specimen sequenced in a study of Ad26.COV2.S vaccination and SARS-CoV-2 variants (dated by TCRdb to the early 2020s). What this sample's treatment or condition label stands for: over 15 received Ad26.COV2.S at low or high dose, single or two shots; a few received placebo; per-sample allocation not given. Repertoires of vaccine and placebo recipients were sequenced from samples taken on day 63 after the first injection. Library generation was performed with the immunoSEQ multiplex PCR assay. What TCRdb holds here is the immuneACCESS table cut down to in-frame rearrangements. Part of the clones is not present; checked against another copy, under half of the missing clones reflect an unresolved V gene, and the others are unexplained. The sample has about 320,000 clones on record, roughly 84% of them singletons. 1.9% of the sample goes to the ten largest clones.

The specimen was peripheral blood, collected in a trial of Ad26.COV2.S vaccine versus placebo. The receptors were gathered from a person aged 18 to 65 who received the Ad26.COV2.S COVID-19 vaccine or a placebo.

The chain has TRBV29-1 and TRBJ1-2; 8 positions agree with TRBD1. The germline gives CDR1 SQVTM, CDR2 ANQGSEA. The junction had 14 bases not matched to a gene; V was cut back by 0 bases and J by 8 bases. The CDR3 contains 16 residues. The CDR3 coding sequence is TGCAGCGTTGAAGATGGGAGGGGCCGGACAGGGATCGGCTACACCTTC. Its protein is CSVEDGRGRTGIGYTF.

V gene TRBV5-8 combines with J gene TRBJ2-3; D not resolved. Trimming stripped 1 base from V and 3 bases from J, with 0 bases between. CDR3 length: 11 amino acids. Germline CDR1 SGHTS, CDR2 YDEGEE. The CDR3 here is CASSLTDTQYF. The DNA of the CDR3 is TGTGCCAGCAGCTTGACAGATACGCAGTATTTT.

The V gene is TRBV19, the J gene TRBJ2-7; TRBD1 matches 8 bases. Looked up from germline, CDR1 is LNHDA and CDR2 is SQIVND (reference sequence). The CDR3 contains 14 residues. V lost 8 bases to trimming and J lost 5 bases; unmatched junction nucleotides: 11. The CDR3 sequence: CASRSGGIGNEQYF. CDR3 DNA: TGTGCCAGTCGATCAGGGGGCATCGGAAACGAGCAGTACTTC.

This clone showed up just a few times. This sequence joins TRBV9 and TRBJ1-3; 9 positions agree with TRBD1. Trimming took 4 bases from V and 4 from J; bases not matched to a gene: 0. Germline V CDR1 and CDR2: SGDLS, YYNGEE. The CDR3 contains 13 residues. For the CDR3, the DNA is TGTGCCAGCAGCACAGGGGGCGGAAACACCATATATTTT. It yields the protein CASSTGGGNTIYF.

The V call is TRBV5-1, the J call TRBJ1-2, with D possibly matching TRBD1 (5 bases). Between the trimmed V and J ends, which lost 4 bases and 1 base, there was a span of 11 bases. The CDR3 runs 14 residues. Germline CDR1 and CDR2: SGHRS and YFSETQ. The CDR3 loop is CASSTGGNNYGYTF. The DNA of the CDR3 is TGCGCCAGCAGCACCGGGGGTAATAACTATGGCTACACCTTC.

Of note for this clone: One end of the junction varies from germline; a read error may be responsible. This chain links TRBV3-1 (or the pseudogene TRBV3-2) with TRBJ1-3; possible D gene TRBD1, 6 bases. Looked up from germline, CDR1 is LGHDT and CDR2 is YNNKEL (reference sequence). The CDR3 is made up of 13 amino acids. In DNA, the CDR3 is TGTGCCAGCAGCCTCACCCCAGGACAGAATTTAGATTTT. This sequence encodes CASSLTPGQNLDF.

This clone was recorded many times. CDR3 in amino acids: CASSPETGISNQPQHF. In DNA, the CDR3 is TGTGCCAGCTCACCGGAGACAGGGATTAGCAATCAGCCCCAGCATTTT. The rearrangement uses TRBV18 and TRBJ1-5, with 7 positions matching TRBD1. The CDR3 is 16 residues long. Trimming cost V 3 bases and J 0 bases; bases outside gene matches: 5. Germline V gives CDR1 KGHSH, CDR2 LQKENI.

The chain's CDR3 is CASGDSDPNQPQHF. The CDR3 nucleotides are TGTGCCAGTGGCGACAGCGACCCTAATCAGCCCCAGCATTTT. The chain employs TRBV19 and TRBJ1-5; possibly TRBD1 for D (5 bases). V dropped 8 bases and J dropped 4 bases, with 15 bases sitting between them. Germline V gene sequence: CDR1 LNHDA, CDR2 SQIVND (reference sequence). The CDR3 has 14 residues.

The chain couples TRBV30 to TRBJ1-2, with a weak D call TRBD1 (6 bases). V lost 2 bases, J lost 4 bases, and 11 bases lay in between. This CDR3 is built from 13 residues. Germline-derived CDR1 and CDR2 are GTSNPN and SVGIG (reference sequence). The DNA of the CDR3 is TGTGCCTGGAGTCCCACAGGGCGCTATGGCTACACCTTC. Translated, it gives CAWSPTGRYGYTF. The variable domain in full, with the rest retrieved from reference TRBV30 and TRBJ1-2, is SQTIHQWPATLVQPVGSPLSLECTVEGTSNPNLYWYRQAAGRGLQLLFYSVGIGQISSEVPQNLSASRPQDRQFILSSKKLLLSDSGFYLCAWSPTGRYGYTFGSGTRLTVV.

The chain couples TRBV12-3 or TRBV12-4 to TRBJ2-3; D is undetermined. V gave up 1 base and J gave up 7 bases, with 6 bases separating them. The CDR3 has 12 residues. CDR3 nucleotide sequence: TGTGCCAGCAGTTTAGGGGGAAATACGCAGTATTTT. The encoded protein is CASSLGGNTQYF.

The V and J genes are TRBV28 and TRBJ1-2; D unclear. The V and J ends lost 5 bases and 6 bases respectively, with 22 bases between them. Germline loops: CDR1 MDHEN, CDR2 SYDVKM. CDR3 length: 16 residues. CDR3 DNA: TGTGCCAGCAGTGGTAGAGCCGGACGAACTTTTGATGGCTACACCTTC. It is translated as CASSGRAGRTFDGYTF.

This clone was counted once. The chain carries TRBV11-1 and TRBJ2-5; D might be TRBD1 (5 bases). Germline CDR1 SGHAT, CDR2 FQDESV (reference sequence). V lost 0 bases and J 3 bases, leaving 11 bases between the germline ends. The CDR3 contains 15 residues. DNA for the CDR3: TGTGCCAGCAGCTTAGCCCCCGACAGAGAAGAGACCCAGTACTTC. It is translated as CASSLAPDREETQYF.

The chain uses TRBV15 and TRBJ2-7, with TRBD1 as a possible D gene (5 bases). The CDR3 is 16 amino acids. V lost 0 bases and J lost 1, with 13 bases in between. From germline, CDR1 is LNHNV and CDR2 YYDKDF (reference sequence). This CDR3 reads CATSRDTGVGSYEQYF. In DNA, the CDR3 is TGTGCCACCAGCAGAGATACAGGCGTCGGGTCCTACGAGCAGTACTTC.

This clone was seen once. J is TRBJ1-2 and V is TRBV9; no firm D call. Germline-derived CDR1 and CDR2 are SGDLS and YYNGEE. V dropped 3 bases and J dropped 4 bases, with 13 bases sitting between them. The CDR3 is 14 residues long. The chain's CDR3 is CASSATQITYGYTF. The CDR3 nucleotides are TGTGCCAGCAGCGCCACCCAGATTACCTATGGCTACACCTTC.

This clone turned up a few times. The chain employs TRBV6-6 and TRBJ1-2; 10 bases align to TRBD1. In germline, CDR1 is MNHNY, CDR2 SVGAGI (reference sequence). The junction had 17 bases not matched to a gene; V was cut back by 5 bases and J by 5 bases. This CDR3 has 18 residues. CDR3 loop: CASSPQQWGQGKLYGYTF. The CDR3, as DNA: TGTGCCAGCAGTCCTCAGCAGTGGGGACAGGGGAAATTATATGGCTACACCTTC.

The chain has TRBV7-9 and TRBJ1-2, with a possible D match to TRBD1 (6 bases). V gave up 3 bases and J gave up 5 bases, with 10 bases separating them. The CDR3 totals 13 residues. The germline CDR1 and CDR2 sequences are SEHNR and FQNEAQ (reference sequence). The CDR3 loop reads CASSLQGKYGYTF. The CDR3, as DNA: TGTGCCAGCAGCTTGCAGGGGAAGTATGGCTACACCTTC.

The V call is TRBV7-2, the J call TRBJ2-5, with D possibly matching TRBD2 (6 bases). The CDR3 is 14 residues long. In germline, CDR1 is SGHTA, CDR2 FQGNSA. With 5 bases removed from V and 6 bases from J, the gap between germline ends came to 16 bases. CDR3 protein: CASSLGVAGKTQYF. In DNA form, the CDR3 reads TGTGCCAGCAGCCTTGGGGTCGCGGGAAAGACCCAGTACTTC.

This clone has a handful of counts. The chain joins TRBV9 to TRBJ1-3; possibly TRBD1 for D (5 bases). CDR1 SGDLS and CDR2 YYNGEE come from the germline V gene. The V end was cut by 4 bases, the J end by 0 bases, with 14 bases between. The CDR3 contains 16 residues. The CDR3 DNA sequence: TGTGCCAGCAGCCCCCACCCCGACAGCTCTGGAAACACCATATATTTT. This translates into CASSPHPDSSGNTIYF.

The V call is TRBV29-1, the J call TRBJ1-1; D gene ambiguous. This CDR3 spans 12 amino acids. V lost 1 base and J lost 6, with 9 bases in between. Germline lookup yields CDR1 SQVTM and CDR2 ANQGSEA. In DNA, the CDR3 is TGCAGCGTTGAAGCGGAAGGATCTGAAGCTTTCTTT. This gives the protein CSVEAEGSEAFF.

This clone was observed a handful of times. The J gene is TRBJ2-7, the V gene TRBV6-5; 8 nucleotides agree with TRBD2. After removal of 4 bases from V and 0 bases from J, the junction contained 5 bases not matched to a gene. Germline V lookup: CDR1 MNHEY, CDR2 SVGAGI. This CDR3 comprises 15 residues. As DNA, the CDR3 is TGTGCCAGCAGTTTCTCTAGCGGGTCCTCCTACGAGCAGTACTTC. Translation gives CASSFSSGSSYEQYF.

The chain joins TRBV4-3 to TRBJ1-6; a possible D gene is TRBD1 (6 bases). V lost 5 bases, J lost 12 bases, and 11 bases lay in between. The CDR3 covers 12 residues. CDR1 is LGHNA, CDR2 YSLEER, per germline. CDR3 sequence: CASSNRGGPLHF. In nucleotides, the CDR3 is TGCGCCAGCAGCAACCGAGGGGGACCCCTCCACTTT.

This sequence joins TRBV7-6 and TRBJ2-3; 11 bases are shared with TRBD2. The ends lost 5 bases at V and 6 bases at J; junction bases unmatched: 25. Germline-derived CDR1 and CDR2 are SGHVS and FNYEAQ. The CDR3 is made up of 21 amino acids. Written as DNA, the CDR3 is TGTGCCAGCAGCCTAGGTGTGTCTAGCGGGGGGAGAACCTATACTTTGGATACGCAGTATTTT. Protein sequence: CASSLGVSSGGRTYTLDTQYF.

The V gene is TRBV19, the J gene TRBJ1-1; D gene uncertain. V was cut by 5 bases and J by 5 bases, with 6 bases left in between. Germline loops: CDR1 LNHDA, CDR2 SQIVND (reference sequence). The CDR3 is made up of 11 amino acids. For the CDR3, the DNA is TGTGCCAGTAGTTACTGGACTGAAGCTTTCTTT. It translates to CASSYWTEAFF.

This chain links TRBV3-1 (or the pseudogene TRBV3-2) with TRBJ1-1; D ambiguous. Trimming pared 0 bases from V and 1 base from J, leaving 9 bases between. This CDR3 is built from 15 residues. The germline V gene has CDR1 LGHDT and CDR2 YNNKEL (reference sequence). This CDR3 is CASSQDPKGNTEAFF. In DNA form, the CDR3 reads TGTGCCAGCAGCCAAGATCCGAAGGGGAACACTGAAGCTTTCTTT.

The chain combines TRBV3-1 (or the pseudogene TRBV3-2) with TRBJ1-2; D is undetermined. Germline-derived CDR1 and CDR2 are LGHDT and YNNKEL (reference sequence). The CDR3 loop spans 15 amino acids. The V gene lost 0 bases and the J gene lost 2 bases, with 10 bases spanning the gap. The DNA of the CDR3 is TGTGCCAGCAGCCAAGAAGGTATGAGAAACTATGGCTACACCTTC. Protein: CASSQEGMRNYGYTF.

J is TRBJ1-2 and V is TRBV25-1, with D hard to call. Deletions cut 4 bases from V and 5 bases from J, with 14 bases between. Germline values: CDR1 MGHDK, CDR2 SYGVNS. The CDR3 has 14 residues. DNA of the CDR3: TGTGCCAGCAGTGTAACGGGCGGGGTGTATGGCTACACCTTC. Translation gives CASSVTGGVYGYTF.

The table lists this clone with a count of one. The DNA for the CDR3 is TGTGCCAGCAGCTCCCAGCCAGGGGTTACTGAGCAGTTCTTC. It codes for CASSSQPGVTEQFF. The chain joins TRBV7-3 to TRBJ2-1; perhaps TRBD1 as D (6 bases). The CDR3 is made up of 14 amino acids. Trimming shortened V by 4 bases and J by 9 bases, and 16 bases separated the two germline ends. The V gene's germline CDR1 is SGHTA and CDR2 FQGTGA.

Details on this clone: Different DNA sequences within this sample yield the same CDR3. The V gene is TRBV11-2, the J gene TRBJ1-2, with D possibly being TRBD1 (5 bases). Trimming stripped 5 bases from V and 2 bases from J, with 9 bases between. This CDR3 is 13 amino acids long. The germline gives CDR1 SGHAT, CDR2 FQNNGV. CDR3 nucleotide sequence: TGTGCCAGCAGCCCCGACAGAAACTATGGCTACACCTTC. It is translated as CASSPDRNYGYTF.

This clone has just a few counts. J is TRBJ1-1 and V is TRBV16, with a possible D match to TRBD1 (6 bases). V was cut by 3 bases and J by 0 bases, with 14 bases left in between. The CDR3 is made up of 16 amino acids. Germline lookup yields CDR1 KGHSY and CDR2 FQNENV. The CDR3 loop is CASSHMTGGVNTEAFF. DNA of the CDR3: TGTGCCAGCAGCCATATGACAGGTGGGGTGAACACTGAAGCTTTCTTT.